The source of this T cell receptor (beta chain) is a study of response to subunit inactivated influenza vaccine. Study conclusions and caveats: With each seasonal influenza vaccination, the authors suggested, few new T cells are recruited.

This clonotype was observed many times. Antigen: not known. Each CDR3 protein gets one entry after TCRdb re-called the RT-PCR reads with MiXCR. Among more than 550,000 distinct CDR3 sequences listed, about 11% were seen once. The CDR3 runs to 16 residues. CDR1 and CDR2 (germline): SEHNR, FQNEAQ (reference sequence). The ends lost 3 bases at V and 3 bases at J; junction bases unmatched: 10. Another study also made use of these data, one on T cells expressing NK-cell markers. This second study notes: The cDNA for TCR beta came from 5'RACE template switching with UMIs.

V gene TRBV7-9 combines with J gene TRBJ2-7, with 8 nucleotides matching TRBD2. Specimen: PBMCs from blood, collected on the day of vaccination. The receptor was isolated from a man aged 45-60 years who received an inactivated influenza vaccine. The CDR3 here is CASSFGLAGPSYEQYF. CDR3 bases: TGTGCCAGCAGCTTCGGGTTAGCGGGACCTAGCTACGAGCAGTACTTC.